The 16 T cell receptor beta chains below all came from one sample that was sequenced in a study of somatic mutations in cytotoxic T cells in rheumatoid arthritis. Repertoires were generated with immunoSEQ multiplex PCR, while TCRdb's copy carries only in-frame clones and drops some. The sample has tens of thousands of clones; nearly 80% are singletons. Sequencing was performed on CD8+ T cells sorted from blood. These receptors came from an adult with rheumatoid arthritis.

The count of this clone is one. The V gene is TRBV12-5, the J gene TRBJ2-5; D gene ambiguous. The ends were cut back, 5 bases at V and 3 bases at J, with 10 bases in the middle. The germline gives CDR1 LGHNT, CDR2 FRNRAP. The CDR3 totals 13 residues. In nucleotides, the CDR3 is TGTGCTAGTGGTCACAGTAGGGAAGAGACCCAGTACTTC. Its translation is CASGHSREETQYF.

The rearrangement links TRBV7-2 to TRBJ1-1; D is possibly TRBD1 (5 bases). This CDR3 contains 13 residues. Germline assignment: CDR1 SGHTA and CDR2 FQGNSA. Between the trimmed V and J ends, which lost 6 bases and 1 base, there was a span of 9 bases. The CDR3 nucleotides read TGTGCCAGCAGTCGCGGGGGGAACACTGAAGCTTTCTTT. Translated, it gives CASSRGGNTEAFF.

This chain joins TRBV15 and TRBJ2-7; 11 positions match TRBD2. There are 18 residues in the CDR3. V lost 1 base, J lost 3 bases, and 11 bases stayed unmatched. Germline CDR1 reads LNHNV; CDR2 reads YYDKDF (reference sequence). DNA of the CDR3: TGTGCCACCAGCAGAGTCCCCTCGGGCGGACTAGCGGGCTACGAGCAGTACTTC. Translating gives CATSRVPSGGLAGYEQYF.

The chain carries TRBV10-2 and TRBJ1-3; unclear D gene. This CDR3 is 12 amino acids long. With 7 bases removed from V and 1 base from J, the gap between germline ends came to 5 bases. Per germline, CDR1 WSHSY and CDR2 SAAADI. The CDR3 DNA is TGCGCCAGCACTTTTTCTGGAAACACCATATATTTT. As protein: CASTFSGNTIYF.

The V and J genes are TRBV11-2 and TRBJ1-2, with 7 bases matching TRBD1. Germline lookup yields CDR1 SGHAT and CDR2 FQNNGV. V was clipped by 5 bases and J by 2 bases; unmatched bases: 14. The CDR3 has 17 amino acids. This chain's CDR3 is CASSVDRNYPQNYGYTF. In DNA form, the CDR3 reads TGTGCCAGCAGCGTGGACAGGAACTATCCTCAAAACTATGGCTACACCTTC.

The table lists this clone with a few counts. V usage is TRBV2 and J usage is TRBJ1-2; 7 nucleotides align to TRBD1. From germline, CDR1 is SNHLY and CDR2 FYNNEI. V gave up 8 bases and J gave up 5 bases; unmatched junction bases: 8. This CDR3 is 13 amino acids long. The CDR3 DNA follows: TGTGCCAGCCGGGACAGTCGGATGTATGGCTACACCTTC. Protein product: CASRDSRMYGYTF.

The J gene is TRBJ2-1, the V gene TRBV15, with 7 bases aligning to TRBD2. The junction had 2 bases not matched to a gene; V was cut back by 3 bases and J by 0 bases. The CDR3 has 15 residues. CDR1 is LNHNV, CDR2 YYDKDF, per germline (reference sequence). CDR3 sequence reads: CATSSERGSYNEQFF. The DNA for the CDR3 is TGTGCCACCAGCAGTGAGCGGGGCTCCTACAATGAGCAGTTCTTC.

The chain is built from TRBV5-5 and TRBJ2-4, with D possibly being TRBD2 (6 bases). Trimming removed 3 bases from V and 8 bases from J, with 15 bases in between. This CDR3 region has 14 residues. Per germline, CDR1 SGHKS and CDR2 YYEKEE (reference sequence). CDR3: CASSSAGLLYIQYF. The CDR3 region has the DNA TGTGCCAGCAGCTCCGCGGGGTTACTCTACATTCAGTACTTC. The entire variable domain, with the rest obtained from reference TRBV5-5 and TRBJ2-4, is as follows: DAGVTQSPTHLIKTRGQQVTLRCSPISGHKSVSWYQQVLGQGPQFIFQYYEKEERGRGNFPDRFSARQFPNYSSELNVNALLLGDSALYLCASSSAGLLYIQYFGAGTRLSVL.

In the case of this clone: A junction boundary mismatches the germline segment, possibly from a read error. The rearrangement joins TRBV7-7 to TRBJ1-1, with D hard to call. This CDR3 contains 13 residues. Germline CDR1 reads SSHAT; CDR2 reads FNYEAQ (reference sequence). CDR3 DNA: TGTGCTAGCAGCTTAGATACGAACACTGAAGCTTTCTTT. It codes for CASSLDTNTEAFF. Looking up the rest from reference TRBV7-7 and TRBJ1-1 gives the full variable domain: GAGVSQSPRYKVTKRGQDVTLRCDPISSHATLYWYQQALGQGPEFLTYFNYEAQPDKSGLPSDRFSAERPEGSISTLTIQRTEQRDSAMYRCASSLDTNTEAFFGQGTRLTVV.

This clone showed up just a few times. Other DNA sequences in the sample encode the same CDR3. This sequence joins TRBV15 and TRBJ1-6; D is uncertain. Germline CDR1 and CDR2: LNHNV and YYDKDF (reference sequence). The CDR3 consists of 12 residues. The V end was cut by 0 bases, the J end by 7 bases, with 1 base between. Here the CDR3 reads CATSRENSPLHF. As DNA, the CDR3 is TGTGCCACCAGCAGAGAGAATTCACCCCTCCACTTT.

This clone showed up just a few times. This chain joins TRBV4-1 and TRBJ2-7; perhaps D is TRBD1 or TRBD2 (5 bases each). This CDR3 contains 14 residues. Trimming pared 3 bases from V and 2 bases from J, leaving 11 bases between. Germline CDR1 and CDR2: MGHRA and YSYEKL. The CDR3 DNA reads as TGCGCCAGCAGCCAGACCGGGACCACCTACGAGCAGTACTTC. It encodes CASSQTGTTYEQYF.

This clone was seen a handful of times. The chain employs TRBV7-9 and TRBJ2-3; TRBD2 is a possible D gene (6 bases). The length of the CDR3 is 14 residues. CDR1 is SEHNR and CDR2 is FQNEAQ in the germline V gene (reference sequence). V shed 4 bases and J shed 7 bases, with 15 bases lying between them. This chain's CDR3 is CASSSGLRYYTQYF. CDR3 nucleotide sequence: TGTGCCAGCAGCTCCGGACTACGGTACTATACGCAGTATTTT.

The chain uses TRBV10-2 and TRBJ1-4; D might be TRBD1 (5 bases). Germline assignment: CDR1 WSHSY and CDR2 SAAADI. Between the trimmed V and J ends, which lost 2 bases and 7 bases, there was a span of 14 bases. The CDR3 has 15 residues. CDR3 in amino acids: CASSEDGRGREKLFF. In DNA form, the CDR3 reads TGCGCCAGCAGTGAGGACGGCCGGGGCCGTGAAAAACTGTTTTTT.

The CDR3 coding sequence is TGCGCCAGCAGCTCAGACGGAGGAGACACTGAAGCTTTCTTT. This translates into CASSSDGGDTEAFF. V and J are TRBV5-1 and TRBJ1-1; D remains ambiguous. V shed 3 bases and J shed 3 bases, with 12 bases lying between them. Germline V gene data show CDR1 as SGHRS and CDR2 as YFSETQ. The CDR3 extends over 14 amino acids.

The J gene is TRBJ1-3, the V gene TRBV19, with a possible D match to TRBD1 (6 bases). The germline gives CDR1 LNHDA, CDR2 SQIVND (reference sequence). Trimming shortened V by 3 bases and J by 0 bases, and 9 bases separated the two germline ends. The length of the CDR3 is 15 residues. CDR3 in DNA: TGTGCCAGTAGTATCGACAGGAACTCTGGAAACACCATATATTTT. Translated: CASSIDRNSGNTIYF.

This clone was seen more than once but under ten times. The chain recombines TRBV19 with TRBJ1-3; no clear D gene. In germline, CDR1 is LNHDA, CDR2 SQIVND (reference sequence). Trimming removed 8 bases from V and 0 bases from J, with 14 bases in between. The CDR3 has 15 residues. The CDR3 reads CASALDGYSGNTIYF. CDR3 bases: TGTGCCAGTGCCCTCGACGGTTACTCTGGAAACACCATATATTTT.